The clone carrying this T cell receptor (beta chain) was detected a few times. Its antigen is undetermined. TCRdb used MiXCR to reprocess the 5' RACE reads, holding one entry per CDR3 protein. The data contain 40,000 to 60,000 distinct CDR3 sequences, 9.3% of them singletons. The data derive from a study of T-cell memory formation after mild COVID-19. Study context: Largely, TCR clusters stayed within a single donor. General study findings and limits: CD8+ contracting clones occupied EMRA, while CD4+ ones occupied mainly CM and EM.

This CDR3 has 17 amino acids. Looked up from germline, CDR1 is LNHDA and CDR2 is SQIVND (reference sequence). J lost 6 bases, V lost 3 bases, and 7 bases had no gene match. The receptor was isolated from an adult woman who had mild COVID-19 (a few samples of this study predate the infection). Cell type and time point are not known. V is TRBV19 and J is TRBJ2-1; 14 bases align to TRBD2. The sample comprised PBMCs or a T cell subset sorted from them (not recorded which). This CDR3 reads CASSIGLAGGPFNEQFF. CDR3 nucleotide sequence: TGTGCCAGTAGTATCGGACTAGCGGGGGGACCCTTCAATGAGCAGTTCTTC.